This T cell receptor (beta chain) was retrieved from a study of cytomegalovirus exposure and HLA in healthy donors. This clone was seen only once. Antigen: not known. Whole-study findings and limits: Later on, an analysis showed TCR association rates differing by HLA locus, with DRB1 the most and HLA-C the fewest. What a later analysis reportedly showed was that an Asian-associated ancestry cluster had fewer N-insertions than the 666-donor mean.

This CDR3 spans 11 amino acids. Trimming pared 6 bases from V and 4 bases from J, leaving 7 bases between. Germline assignment: CDR1 MNHEY and CDR2 SVGAGI. PCR primers comprised 60 Vbeta and 13 Jbeta primers. Generated by immunoSEQ multiplex PCR, the TCRdb table keeps only in-frame clones and is missing some. The repertoire has about 170,000 clones, approximately 77% of them found once; the top ten carry roughly 1.5%. Sequenced material: PBMCs. The clonotype originates from a male donor in good health and CMV-seronegative. This chain connects TRBV6-5 to TRBJ2-7; unclear D gene. This CDR3 is CASSRDYEQYF. CDR3 DNA sequence: TGTGCCAGCAGCCGCGATTACGAGCAGTACTTC.